The clone carrying this T cell receptor beta chain appeared many times. Its cognate antigen is unknown. The CDR3 runs to 13 residues. CDR1 is SGHKS, CDR2 YYEKEE, per germline (reference sequence). Trimming removed 0 bases from V and 8 bases from J, with 8 bases in between. Using immunoSEQ multiplex PCR, the repertoire was profiled, and TCRdb retains in-frame clones only, with some absent. The sample includes 110,000 to 150,000 clones, approximately 91% of them seen just once. Some second doses came at about 4 weeks and others at about 12 weeks; these were pooled. These data are taken from a study of T cell responses to AZD1222 COVID-19 vaccine. Study conclusions and caveats: Clonal diversity may have been underestimated in mostly white British donors. Repertoire collection took place solely once the T cell response had peaked. Only 5 or 6 people who got AZD1222 tested seropositive at baseline.

Sequenced here: peripheral blood, sampled 28 days after the second AZD1222 dose. The clonotype was recovered from an adult who received the AZD1222 COVID-19 vaccine. The chain employs TRBV5-5 and TRBJ1-4, with a possible D match to TRBD1 (5 bases). CDR3 residues: CASSLVGTEKLFF. In nucleotides, the CDR3 is TGTGCCAGCAGCTTGGTCGGGACGGAAAAACTGTTTTTT. Drawing the rest from reference TRBV5-5 and TRBJ1-4, the complete variable domain is DAGVTQSPTHLIKTRGQQVTLRCSPISGHKSVSWYQQVLGQGPQFIFQYYEKEERGRGNFPDRFSARQFPNYSSELNVNALLLGDSALYLCASSLVGTEKLFFGSGTQLSVL.